This T cell receptor (beta chain) was recovered during a study of control samples from healthy donors and cancer patients. The assay was immunoSEQ multiplex PCR, and TCRdb's table has in-frame clones only and misses some. This repertoire shows around 130,000 clones, 85% to 95% found once; its top ten account for just over 8.5%. Germline V gene lookup returns CDR1 LGHDT and CDR2 YNNKEL (reference sequence). CDR3 length equals 15 residues. The junction had 3 bases not matched to a gene; V was cut back by 0 bases and J by 5 bases. This clone occurred a few times. Sequencing input: blood. The sequence came from a young man in good health. The chain has TRBV3-1 (or the pseudogene TRBV3-2) and TRBJ1-5; TRBD1 aligns across 8 bases. CDR3 in amino acids: CASSQDYRGDQPQHF. The CDR3 region has the DNA TGTGCCAGCAGCCAAGATTACAGGGGGGATCAGCCCCAGCATTTT.